The 2 T cell receptor beta chains below all came from one sample that was sequenced in a study of cytomegalovirus exposure and HLA in healthy donors. Profiling relied on immunoSEQ multiplex PCR, and the TCRdb table lists in-frame clones only, not all of them. The profile shows fewer than 200,000 clones, 95% to 97% of them singletons. The specimen was PBMCs. Receptor source: a woman aged 18-35 years in good health and CMV-seronegative.

The rearrangement links TRBV9 to TRBJ2-1; the D gene is possibly TRBD1 (6 bases). The germline gives CDR1 SGDLS, CDR2 YYNGEE. V was shortened by 4 bases and J by 2 bases, with 10 bases between the two germline ends. This CDR3 has 14 residues. In DNA form, the CDR3 reads TGTGCCAGCAGCCCGAGGGGGACCTACAATGAGCAGTTCTTC. Amino acid sequence: CASSPRGTYNEQFF.

The chain combines TRBV7-3 with TRBJ2-6; D is unclear. Looked up from germline, CDR1 is SGHTA and CDR2 is FQGTGA. CDR3 size: 15 residues. The germline V and J ends were trimmed by 5 bases and 0 bases, with 8 bases remaining between them. CDR3 in amino acids: CASSDRSSGANVLTF. CDR3 DNA sequence: TGTGCCAGCAGCGATCGGAGCTCTGGGGCCAACGTCCTGACTTTC.